The rows below give T cell receptor beta chains drawn from one sample of a study of ipilimumab plus nivolumab after autologous stem cell transplantation. Profiled with immunoSEQ multiplex PCR; TCRdb holds only in-frame clones, not every one. This sample yields roughly 4,800 clones, of which roughly 79% are seen a single time; 16% belongs to the top ten. The sample in question was PBMCs, obtained in a trial of ipilimumab plus nivolumab as post-transplant consolidation. Receptor source: a male donor with multiple myeloma. Each CDR3 is given with its conserved first and last residue. The D gene is left open where the match is weak. Some rows mark clone size as missing; the rest say once, few, many or name a class of expanded clone.

D gene	J gene	V gene	clone size	CDR3 DNA	CDR3 protein
TRBD1	TRBJ1-2	TRBV11-2	.	TGTGCCAGCAGCTTAGGACAGGGGAATTCCAATGGCTACACCTTC	CASSLGQGNSNGYTF
TRBD2	TRBJ2-7	TRBV7-3	.	TGTGCCAGCAGCCTTCTAGCGGGGGGCTACGAGCAGTACTTC	CASSLLAGGYEQYF
.	TRBJ2-1	TRBV30	.	TGTGCCTGGAGTTTGGATCTCTACAATGAGCAGTTCTTC	CAWSLDLYNEQFF
.	TRBJ2-1	TRBV6-9	.	TGTGCCAGCAGTTTAGGGGTGTACCTAAATGAGCAGTTCTTC	CASSLGVYLNEQFF
.	TRBJ2-6	TRBV5-1	.	TGCGCCAGCAGCTCGACGGGCTCTGGGGCCAACGTCCTGACTTTC	CASSSTGSGANVLTF
.	TRBJ2-7	TRBV11-1	.	TGTGCCAGCATCGCCCCCGATGGGCACGAGCAGTACTTC	CASIAPDGHEQYF
.	TRBJ1-6	TRBV9	large	TGTGCCAGCAGCGAACAAGCTTCACCCCTCCACTTT	CASSEQASPLHF
.	TRBJ2-1	TRBV5-1	.	TGCGCCAGCAGCTTGGGACAAACGAATGAGCAGTTCTTC	CASSLGQTNEQFF
.	TRBJ1-2	TRBV6-5	.	TGTGCCAGCAGTTACAGAGGGGACGCCGGGGGCTACACCTTC	CASSYRGDAGGYTF
.	TRBJ2-7	TRBV7-9	few	TGTGCCAGCAGCTTTGGATTCCAGGAGCAGTACTTC	CASSFGFQEQYF
.	TRBJ2-1	TRBV6-5	.	TGTGCCAGCAGCCGGTCAGTCAGCTCCTACAATGAGCAGTTCTTC	CASSRSVSSYNEQFF
TRBD1	TRBJ2-7	TRBV5-1	few	TGCGCCAGCAGCTTCGGGGACAGGGGTGAGCAGTACTTC	CASSFGDRGEQYF
.	TRBJ1-5	TRBV29-1	.	TGCAGCGTTCTAGGGTCAGACATGTGGTTTAGGCCCCAGCATTTT	CSVLGSDMWFRPQHF
TRBD1	TRBJ1-3	TRBV6-5	.	TGTGCCAGCAGTTACTCGGGCAGGGGGCTGGGAAACACCATATATTTT	CASSYSGRGLGNTIYF
.	TRBJ2-7	TRBV4-1	.	TGCGCCAGCAGCCAAGAAGGCCGCCCCTACGAGCAGTACTTC	CASSQEGRPYEQYF
TRBD2	TRBJ2-5	TRBV2	.	TGTGCCAGCAGTGGCCCTAGCGGGCGAGAGACCCAGTACTTC	CASSGPSGRETQYF
.	TRBJ2-2	TRBV5-1	.	TGCGCCAGCAGCCCTCCCCGAAACACCGGGGAGCTGTTTTTT	CASSPPRNTGELFF
.	TRBJ1-1	TRBV7-2	.	TGTGCCAGCAGCTTAGGTACGGGTATGAACACTGAAGCTTTCTTT	CASSLGTGMNTEAFF
TRBD1	TRBJ2-7	TRBV6-5	.	TGTGCCAGCAGTAACGGACAGGGAAGCTACGAGCAGTACTTC	CASSNGQGSYEQYF
TRBD1	TRBJ2-5	TRBV11-2	few	TGTGCCAGCAGCCCAAGACAGGGGGCAACCCAAGAGACCCAGTACTTC	CASSPRQGATQETQYF
.	TRBJ2-2	TRBV4-2	.	TGTGCCAGCAGCCACCACAAACTCGGGGGGCTCGCCGGGGAGCTGTTTTTT	CASSHHKLGGLAGELFF
TRBD2	TRBJ2-3	TRBV5-1	.	TGCGCCAGCAGCATCGACCTAGCGGGGGGCACAGATACGCAGTATTTT	CASSIDLAGGTDTQYF
.	TRBJ2-5	TRBV2	.	TGTGCCAGCAGTTATCTCGAGACCCAGTACTTC	CASSYLETQYF
.	TRBJ2-3	TRBV25-1	.	TGTGCCAGCAGTGAAAGGAATACTGATACGCAGTATTTT	CASSERNTDTQYF
TRBD2	TRBJ2-5	TRBV5-1	once	TGCGCCAGCAGCTCGGGACTAGCGGGGGGGCTTTGGGAGACCCAGTACTTC	CASSSGLAGGLWETQYF
.	TRBJ2-2	TRBV29-1	.	TGCAGCGTTCGCCCGACACAGACGAACACCGGGGAGCTGTTTTTT	CSVRPTQTNTGELFF
.	TRBJ1-2	TRBV6-6	.	TGTGCCAGCAGTGCCGTGGGGGGCTACACCTTC	CASSAVGGYTF
.	TRBJ1-2	TRBV30	.	TGTGCCTGGGGATCCTCCAACCAGTATGGCTACACCTTC	CAWGSSNQYGYTF
.	TRBJ1-6	TRBV7-9	.	TGTGCCAGCAGCTTGGAGGCCTCACCCCTCCACTTT	CASSLEASPLHF
.	TRBJ1-3	TRBV7-9	.	TGTGCCAGCAGCCCCTCTGGAAACACCATATATTTT	CASSPSGNTIYF
TRBD2	TRBJ2-7	TRBV10-2	.	TGCGCCAGCCGGGGACGGGGGGGTTACGAGCAGTACTTC	CASRGRGGYEQYF
.	TRBJ2-2	TRBV29-1	.	TGCAGCGTTCGCATCAGGCAGGGACCCGGGGAGCTGTTTTTT	CSVRIRQGPGELFF
.	TRBJ2-5	TRBV27	few	TGTGCCAGCAGTTTTGGGGGCGGCGAGACCCAGTACTTC	CASSFGGGETQYF
.	TRBJ2-7	TRBV5-4	once	TGTGCCAGCAGCTTGGGTGGTGACTCCTACGAGCAGTACTTC	CASSLGGDSYEQYF
TRBD2	TRBJ2-1	TRBV30	.	TGTGCCTGGAGTGTTAAACTAGCGGGGGGGCCTTGGTCCTACAATGAGCAGTTCTTC	CAWSVKLAGGPWSYNEQFF
.	TRBJ2-1	TRBV12-5	.	TGTGCTAGTGGTTCGACCGACAATGAGCAGTTCTTC	CASGSTDNEQFF
TRBD1	TRBJ2-2	TRBV11-3	.	TGTGCCAGCAGATCCAGGGCGAAGGGGGCCTACACCGGGGAGCTGTTTTTT	CASRSRAKGAYTGELFF
.	TRBJ1-1	TRBV4-1	medium-sized	TGCGCCAGCAGCCAAGGGCCCACTGAAGCTTTCTTT	CASSQGPTEAFF
TRBD2	TRBJ2-1	TRBV7-8	.	TGTGCCAGCAGCCTAAAAATAGCGGGAGTTAACAATAGGCAGTTCTTC	CASSLKIAGVNNRQFF
.	TRBJ2-5	TRBV6-6	.	TGTGCCAGCAGTTACTTCGCAGGAGAGACCCAGTACTTC	CASSYFAGETQYF
.	TRBJ1-6	TRBV19	.	TGTGCCAGTAGTATAGCCGGTAGCAATTCACCCCTCCACTTT	CASSIAGSNSPLHF
TRBD2	TRBJ2-7	TRBV10-3	few	TGTGCCACCGGTGGGACTAGCGGGGGCTACGAGCAGTACTTC	CATGGTSGGYEQYF
TRBD2	TRBJ2-2	TRBV7-8	.	TGTGCCAGCAGCTTAGAAACTAGCGGGGAAACCGGGGAGCTGTTTTTT	CASSLETSGETGELFF
.	TRBJ2-1	TRBV10-3	.	TGTGCCATCAGTGAGTATCGGGACAATGAGCAGTTCTTC	CAISEYRDNEQFF
.	TRBJ2-7	TRBV28	.	TGTGCCAGCAGTTTAACCGGAGCCTACGAGCAGTACTTC	CASSLTGAYEQYF